Listed below are T cell receptor beta chains from one sample, sequenced in a study of shared clonotypes between healthy human individuals. Here immunoSEQ multiplex PCR was the method, and the copy in TCRdb shows in-frame clones only, minus some. Of roughly 2 million clones in the sample, around 95% were seen once. The sample comprised naive CD4+ T cells sorted from blood. Source of these receptors: a man between 18 and 35 years old in good health. CDR3s include the opening cysteine and the closing phenylalanine or tryptophan. Each record gives: clone size, J gene, V gene, D gene, CDR3 protein, CDR3 DNA. The D gene is left open where the match is weak. The size entry is marked missing in some rows and otherwise reads once, few, many or a size class.

abundance: -
j_gene: TRBJ2-7
v_gene: TRBV7-2
d_gene: -
CDR3aa: CASSFGTGSYEQYF
CDR3nt: TGTGCCAGCAGCTTCGGAACAGGTTCCTACGAGCAGTACTTC

abundance: -
j_gene: TRBJ2-5
v_gene: TRBV12-2
d_gene: -
CDR3aa: CASAFRAYQETQYF
CDR3nt: TGTGCAAGTGCTTTCCGGGCCTACCAAGAGACCCAGTACTTC

abundance: -
j_gene: TRBJ2-7
v_gene: TRBV6-5
d_gene: TRBD1
CDR3aa: CASRDRVGGEQYF
CDR3nt: TGTGCCAGCCGAGACAGGGTAGGAGGTGAGCAGTACTTC

abundance: -
j_gene: TRBJ2-7
v_gene: TRBV6-5
d_gene: TRBD1
CDR3aa: CASRRTGVMSEQYF
CDR3nt: TGTGCCAGCCGTAGGACAGGGGTAATGTCCGAGCAGTACTTC

abundance: -
j_gene: TRBJ2-1
v_gene: TRBV6-6
d_gene: -
CDR3aa: CASSTTANEQFF
CDR3nt: TGTGCCAGCAGTACGACCGCCAATGAGCAGTTCTTC

abundance: -
j_gene: TRBJ1-1
v_gene: TRBV5-4
d_gene: -
CDR3aa: CASSLTWDRNTEAFF
CDR3nt: TGTGCCAGCAGCTTGACGTGGGACCGGAACACTGAAGCTTTCTTT

abundance: -
j_gene: TRBJ2-1
v_gene: TRBV6-5
d_gene: -
CDR3aa: CASSYSGRGFYNEQFF
CDR3nt: TGTGCCAGCAGTTACTCGGGGCGCGGGTTTTACAATGAGCAGTTCTTC

abundance: few
j_gene: TRBJ2-7
v_gene: TRBV4-3
d_gene: -
CDR3aa: CASSQDRAEEQYF
CDR3nt: TGCGCCAGCAGCCAAGACAGGGCGGAGGAGCAGTACTTC

abundance: once
j_gene: TRBJ2-7
v_gene: TRBV15
d_gene: TRBD1
CDR3aa: CATSTGTGAHSYEQYF
CDR3nt: TGTGCCACCAGCACAGGAACAGGGGCCCACTCCTACGAGCAGTACTTC

abundance: -
j_gene: TRBJ2-1
v_gene: TRBV5-1
d_gene: -
CDR3aa: CASSLEAGYNEQFF
CDR3nt: TGCGCCAGCAGCTTGGAAGCCGGCTACAATGAGCAGTTCTTC

abundance: -
j_gene: TRBJ2-3
v_gene: TRBV5-1
d_gene: -
CDR3aa: CASRRASTDTQYF
CDR3nt: TGCGCCAGCCGGCGGGCTTCCACAGATACGCAGTATTTT

abundance: many
j_gene: TRBJ1-3
v_gene: TRBV5-4
d_gene: TRBD1
CDR3aa: CASSLPGQGSGNTIYF
CDR3nt: TGTGCCAGCAGCTTGCCGGGACAGGGCTCGGGAAACACCATATATTTT

abundance: -
j_gene: TRBJ1-1
v_gene: TRBV6-5
d_gene: -
CDR3aa: CASSYSKGNTEAFF
CDR3nt: TGTGCCAGCAGTTACTCGAAAGGGAACACTGAAGCTTTCTTT

abundance: -
j_gene: TRBJ2-1
v_gene: TRBV15
d_gene: -
CDR3aa: CATSRLETSMSDEQFF
CDR3nt: TGTGCCACCAGCAGACTTGAGACTAGTATGTCGGATGAGCAGTTCTTC

abundance: -
j_gene: TRBJ2-5
v_gene: TRBV29-1
d_gene: -
CDR3aa: CSGGEPYQETQYF
CDR3nt: TGCAGCGGAGGGGAGCCCTACCAAGAGACCCAGTACTTC

abundance: -
j_gene: TRBJ2-7
v_gene: TRBV12-5
d_gene: -
CDR3aa: CASFNRDVYEQYF
CDR3nt: TGTGCTAGTTTCAACCGGGACGTGTACGAGCAGTACTTC

abundance: -
j_gene: TRBJ2-5
v_gene: TRBV28
d_gene: -
CDR3aa: CASSPRRETQYF
CDR3nt: TGTGCCAGCAGTCCCCGTCGGGAGACCCAGTACTTC

abundance: -
j_gene: TRBJ1-4
v_gene: TRBV7-9
d_gene: -
CDR3aa: CASSSRGGPEKLFF
CDR3nt: TGTGCCAGCAGCTCCAGGGGCGGCCCCGAAAAACTGTTTTTT

abundance: -
j_gene: TRBJ1-5
v_gene: TRBV23-1
d_gene: TRBD1
CDR3aa: CASSPRGTGHNQPQHF
CDR3nt: TGCGCCAGCAGTCCCCGGGGGACAGGACACAATCAGCCCCAGCATTTT